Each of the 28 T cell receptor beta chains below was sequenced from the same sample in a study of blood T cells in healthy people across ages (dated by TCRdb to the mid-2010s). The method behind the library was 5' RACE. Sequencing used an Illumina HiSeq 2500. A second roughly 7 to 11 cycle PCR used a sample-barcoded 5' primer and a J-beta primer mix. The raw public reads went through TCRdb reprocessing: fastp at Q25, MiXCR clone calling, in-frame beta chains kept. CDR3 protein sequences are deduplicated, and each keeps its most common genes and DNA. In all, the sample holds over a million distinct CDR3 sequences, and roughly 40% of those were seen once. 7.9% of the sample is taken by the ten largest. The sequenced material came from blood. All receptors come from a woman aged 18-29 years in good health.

CDR3 loop: CASSYAGGRGGNTEAFF. CDR3 DNA: TGTGCCAGCAGTTACGCGGGGGGTAGGGGAGGGAACACTGAAGCTTTCTTT. This chain joins TRBV6-5 and TRBJ1-1; tentative D call: TRBD1 (5 bases). CDR1 and CDR2 (germline): MNHEY, SVGAGI. The V end lost 2 bases, the J end lost 1 base, and 17 bases lay between the germline ends. The CDR3 contains 17 residues.

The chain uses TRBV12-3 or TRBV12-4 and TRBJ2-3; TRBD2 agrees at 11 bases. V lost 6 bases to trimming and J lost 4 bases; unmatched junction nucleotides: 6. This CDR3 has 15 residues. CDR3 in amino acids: CASSTSGSIADTQYF. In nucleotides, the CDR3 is TGTGCCAGCAGCACTAGCGGGAGTATCGCAGATACGCAGTATTTT.

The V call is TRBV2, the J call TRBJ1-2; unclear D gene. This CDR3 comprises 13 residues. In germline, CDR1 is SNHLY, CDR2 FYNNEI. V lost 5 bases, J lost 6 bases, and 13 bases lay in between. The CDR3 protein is CASSFQGMNGYTF. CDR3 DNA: TGTGCCAGCAGTTTTCAAGGGATGAATGGCTACACCTTC.

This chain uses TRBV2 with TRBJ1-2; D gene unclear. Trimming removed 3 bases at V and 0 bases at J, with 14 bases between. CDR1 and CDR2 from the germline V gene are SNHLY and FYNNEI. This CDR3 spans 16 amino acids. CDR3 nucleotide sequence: TGTGCCAGCAGTGATGGGCGGAAGACAACTAACTATGGCTACACCTTC. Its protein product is CASSDGRKTTNYGYTF.

The CDR3 nucleotides read TGTGCCAGCAGTGAAGCCCGCAATGAGCAGTTCTTC. Translated: CASSEARNEQFF. V and J are TRBV2 and TRBJ2-1, with D hard to call. The V end lost 0 bases, the J end lost 6 bases, and 3 bases lay between the germline ends. This CDR3 spans 12 amino acids. Looked up from germline, CDR1 is SNHLY and CDR2 is FYNNEI.

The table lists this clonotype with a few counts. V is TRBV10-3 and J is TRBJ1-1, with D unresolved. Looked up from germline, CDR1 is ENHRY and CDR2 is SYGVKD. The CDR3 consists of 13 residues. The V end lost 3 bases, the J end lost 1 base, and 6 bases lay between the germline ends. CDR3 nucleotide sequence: TGTGCCATCAGTGATTTGTGGAACACTGAAGCTTTCTTT. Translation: CAISDLWNTEAFF.

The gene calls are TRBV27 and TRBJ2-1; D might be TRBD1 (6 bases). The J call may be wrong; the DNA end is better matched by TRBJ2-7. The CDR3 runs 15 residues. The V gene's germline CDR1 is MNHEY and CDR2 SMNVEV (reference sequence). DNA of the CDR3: TGTGCCAGCAGTTTACGGGACACTAACTACAATGAGCAGTACTTC. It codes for CASSLRDTNYNEQYF.

In DNA form, the CDR3 reads TGTGCCAGCAGTTTATTTGGCGGGGGGGAAGAGACCCAGTACTTC. It codes for CASSLFGGGEETQYF. V is TRBV28 and J is TRBJ2-5; 9 bases fit TRBD2. Unmatched junction bases numbered 3, after V lost 1 base and J lost 3 bases. CDR3 size: 15 residues. CDR1 MDHEN and CDR2 SYDVKM come from the germline V gene.

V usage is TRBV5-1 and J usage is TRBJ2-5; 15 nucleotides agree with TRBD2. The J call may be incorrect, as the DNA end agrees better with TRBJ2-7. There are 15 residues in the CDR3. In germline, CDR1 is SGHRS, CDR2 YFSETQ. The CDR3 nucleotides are TGCGCCAGCAGCCCGGGGGGACTAGCGGGGGGCGAGCAGTACTTC. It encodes CASSPGGLAGGEQYF.

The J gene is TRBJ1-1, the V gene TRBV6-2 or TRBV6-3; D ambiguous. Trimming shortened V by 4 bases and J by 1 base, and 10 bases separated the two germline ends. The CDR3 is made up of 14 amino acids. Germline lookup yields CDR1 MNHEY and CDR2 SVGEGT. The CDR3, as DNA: TGTGCCAGCAGTTCCCTGGCGGCGAACACTGAAGCTTTCTTT. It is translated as CASSSLAANTEAFF.

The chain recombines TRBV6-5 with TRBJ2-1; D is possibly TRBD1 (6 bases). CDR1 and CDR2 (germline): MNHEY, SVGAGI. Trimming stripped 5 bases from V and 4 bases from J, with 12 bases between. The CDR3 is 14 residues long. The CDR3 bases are TGTGCCAGCAGTACCCGGACAGAATACAATGAGCAGTTCTTC. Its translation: CASSTRTEYNEQFF.

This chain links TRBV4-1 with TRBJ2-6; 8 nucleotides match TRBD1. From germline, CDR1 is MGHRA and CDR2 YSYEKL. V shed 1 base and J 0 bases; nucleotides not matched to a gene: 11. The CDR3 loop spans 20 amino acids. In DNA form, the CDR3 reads TGCGCCAGCAGCCAAGTTATTGCGGGACAGGTATTCTCTGGGGCCAACGTCCTGACTTTC. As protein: CASSQVIAGQVFSGANVLTF.

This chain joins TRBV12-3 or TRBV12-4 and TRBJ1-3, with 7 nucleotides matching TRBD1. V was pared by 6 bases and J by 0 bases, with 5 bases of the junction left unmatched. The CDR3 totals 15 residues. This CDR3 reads CASRKGQLSGNTIYF. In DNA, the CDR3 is TGTGCCAGCAGAAAGGGACAGCTCTCTGGAAACACCATATATTTT.

CDR3 nucleotides: TGTGCCAGCAGACTCACGACTAGCGGGGTAGTCGAGCAGTACTTC. It yields the protein CASRLTTSGVVEQYF. The rearrangement joins TRBV13 to TRBJ2-4, with 11 bases identical to TRBD2. TRBJ2-7 explains the end of the DNA better; the J call may be wrong. CDR1 and CDR2 (germline): PRHDT, FYEKMQ (reference sequence). The CDR3 spans 15 residues.

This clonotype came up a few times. The CDR3, as DNA: TGTGCCACATCAAGCCGGGACAGCACAGATACGCAGTATTTT. Its translation is CATSSRDSTDTQYF. The chain has TRBV10-3 and TRBJ2-3, with D perhaps assigned TRBD1 or TRBD2 (5 bases each). The CDR3 is made up of 14 amino acids. The V end lost 10 bases, the J end lost 0 bases, and 14 bases lay between the germline ends. CDR1 is ENHRY, CDR2 SYGVKD, per germline.

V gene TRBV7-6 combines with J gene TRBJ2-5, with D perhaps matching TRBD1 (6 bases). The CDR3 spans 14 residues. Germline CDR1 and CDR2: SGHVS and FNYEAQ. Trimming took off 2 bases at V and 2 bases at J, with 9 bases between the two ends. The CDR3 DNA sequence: TGTGCCAGCAGCTTATTCGGACAGCAAGAGACCCAGTACTTC. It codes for CASSLFGQQETQYF.

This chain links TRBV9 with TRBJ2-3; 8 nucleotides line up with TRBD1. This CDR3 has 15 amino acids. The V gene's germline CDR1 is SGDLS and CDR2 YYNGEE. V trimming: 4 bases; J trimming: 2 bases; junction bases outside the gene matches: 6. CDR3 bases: TGTGCCAGCAGCCCCTGGACAGGGCTCACAGATACGCAGTATTTT. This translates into CASSPWTGLTDTQYF.

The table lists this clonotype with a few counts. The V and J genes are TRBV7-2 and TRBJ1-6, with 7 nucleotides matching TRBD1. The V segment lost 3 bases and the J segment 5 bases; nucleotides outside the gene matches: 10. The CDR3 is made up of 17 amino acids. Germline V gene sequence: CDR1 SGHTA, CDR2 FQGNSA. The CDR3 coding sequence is TGTGCCAGCAGCTTGAGGTGGGGGACAGCCAATAATTCACCCCTCCACTTT. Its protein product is CASSLRWGTANNSPLHF. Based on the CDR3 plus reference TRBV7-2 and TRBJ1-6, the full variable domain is GAGVSQSPSNKVTEKGKDVELRCDPISGHTALYWYRQSLGQGLEFLIYFQGNSAPDKSGLPSDRFSAERTGGSVSTLTIQRTQQEDSAVYLCASSLRWGTANNSPLHFGNGTRLTVT.

CDR3 DNA: TGTGCCAGCAGCCTAGGGTCCTGGGACAGGGGTCTGCAGTTCTTC. It yields the protein CASSLGSWDRGLQFF. The chain is built from TRBV7-9 and TRBJ2-1; 10 bases agree with TRBD1. V lost 5 bases and J lost 12; bases outside the gene matches: 13. This CDR3 has 15 residues. Per germline, CDR1 SEHNR and CDR2 FQNEAQ (reference sequence).

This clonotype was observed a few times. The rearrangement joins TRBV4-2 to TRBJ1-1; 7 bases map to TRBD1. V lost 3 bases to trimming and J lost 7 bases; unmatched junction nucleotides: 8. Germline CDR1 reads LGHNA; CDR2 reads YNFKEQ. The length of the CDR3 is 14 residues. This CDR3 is CASSHPDRVHEAFF. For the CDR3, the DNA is TGTGCCAGCAGCCACCCTGACAGGGTACATGAAGCTTTCTTT.

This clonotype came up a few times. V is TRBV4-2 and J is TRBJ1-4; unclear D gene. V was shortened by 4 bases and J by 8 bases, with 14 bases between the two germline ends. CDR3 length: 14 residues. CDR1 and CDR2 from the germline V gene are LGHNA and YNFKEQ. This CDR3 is CASSRRQVEEKLFF. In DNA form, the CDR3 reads TGTGCCAGCAGCCGACGGCAGGTCGAGGAAAAACTGTTTTTT.

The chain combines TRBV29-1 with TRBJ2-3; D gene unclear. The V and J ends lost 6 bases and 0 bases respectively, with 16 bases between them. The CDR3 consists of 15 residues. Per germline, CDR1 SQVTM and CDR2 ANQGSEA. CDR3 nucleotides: TGCAGCGTACCATTCTTTCGTCCTAGCACAGATACGCAGTATTTT. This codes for CSVPFFRPSTDTQYF.

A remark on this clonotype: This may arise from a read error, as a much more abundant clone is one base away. In DNA, the CDR3 is TGCAGCGTTGAAAACAGAGGGGGCTACAATGAGCAGTACTTC. It yields the protein CSVENRGGYNEQYF. The chain couples TRBV29-1 to TRBJ2-7, with TRBD1 identical over 7 bases. V shed 2 bases and J 7 bases; nucleotides not matched to a gene: 11. From germline, CDR1 is SQVTM and CDR2 ANQGSEA. The CDR3 runs 14 residues.

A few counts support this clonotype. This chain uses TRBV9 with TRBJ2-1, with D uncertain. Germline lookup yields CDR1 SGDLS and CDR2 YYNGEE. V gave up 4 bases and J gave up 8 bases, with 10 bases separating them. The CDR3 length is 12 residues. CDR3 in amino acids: CASSRIGDEQFF. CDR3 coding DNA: TGTGCCAGCAGCCGGATAGGCGATGAGCAGTTCTTC.

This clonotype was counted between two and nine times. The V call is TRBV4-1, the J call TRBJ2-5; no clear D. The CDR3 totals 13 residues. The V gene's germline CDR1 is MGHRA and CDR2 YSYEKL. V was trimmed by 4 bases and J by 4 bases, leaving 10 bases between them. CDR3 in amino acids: CASSPSPPETQYF. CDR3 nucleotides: TGCGCCAGCAGCCCCAGTCCCCCAGAGACCCAGTACTTC.

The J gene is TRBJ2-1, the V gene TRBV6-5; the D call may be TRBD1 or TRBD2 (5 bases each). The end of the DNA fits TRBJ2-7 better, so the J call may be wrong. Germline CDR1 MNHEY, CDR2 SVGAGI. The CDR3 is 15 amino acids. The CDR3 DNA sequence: TGTGCCAGCACCTTTCAGGGTACTAGAAACAATGAGCAGTACTTC. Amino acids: CASTFQGTRNNEQYF.

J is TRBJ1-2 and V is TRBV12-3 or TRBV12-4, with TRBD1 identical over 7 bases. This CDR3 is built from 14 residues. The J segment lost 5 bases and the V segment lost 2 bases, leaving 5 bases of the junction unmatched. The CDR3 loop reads CASSLPGTEYGYTF. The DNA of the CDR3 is TGTGCCAGCAGTTTACCCGGGACAGAGTATGGCTACACCTTC.

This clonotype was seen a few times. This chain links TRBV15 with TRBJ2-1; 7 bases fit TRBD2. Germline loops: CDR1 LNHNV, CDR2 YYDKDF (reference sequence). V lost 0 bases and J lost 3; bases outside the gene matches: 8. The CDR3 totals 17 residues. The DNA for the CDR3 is TGTGCCACCAGCAGAGATGGTGCGGGAGCAAACTACAATGAGCAGTTCTTC. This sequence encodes CATSRDGAGANYNEQFF. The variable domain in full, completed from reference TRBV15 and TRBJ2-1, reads DAMVIQNPRYQVTQFGKPVTLSCSQTLNHNVMYWYQQKSSQAPKLLFHYYDKDFNNEADTPDNFQSRRPNTSFCFLDIRSPGLGDTAMYLCATSRDGAGANYNEQFFGPGTRLTVL.